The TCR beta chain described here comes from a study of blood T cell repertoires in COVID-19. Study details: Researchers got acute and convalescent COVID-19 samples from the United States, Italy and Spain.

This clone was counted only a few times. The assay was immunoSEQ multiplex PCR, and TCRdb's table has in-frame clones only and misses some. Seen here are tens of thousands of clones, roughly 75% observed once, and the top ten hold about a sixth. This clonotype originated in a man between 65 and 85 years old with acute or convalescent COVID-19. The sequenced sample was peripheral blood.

Here the CDR3 reads CASSDGGLQTDTQYF. CDR3 in DNA: TGTGCCAGCAGTGATGGCGGGTTGCAAACAGATACGCAGTATTTT. The rearrangement joins TRBV2 to TRBJ2-3; TRBD2 might be the D (5 bases). The CDR3 sequence is 15 residues long. CDR1 SNHLY and CDR2 FYNNEI come from the germline V gene. The V gene lost 3 bases and the J gene lost 3 bases, with 13 bases spanning the gap.